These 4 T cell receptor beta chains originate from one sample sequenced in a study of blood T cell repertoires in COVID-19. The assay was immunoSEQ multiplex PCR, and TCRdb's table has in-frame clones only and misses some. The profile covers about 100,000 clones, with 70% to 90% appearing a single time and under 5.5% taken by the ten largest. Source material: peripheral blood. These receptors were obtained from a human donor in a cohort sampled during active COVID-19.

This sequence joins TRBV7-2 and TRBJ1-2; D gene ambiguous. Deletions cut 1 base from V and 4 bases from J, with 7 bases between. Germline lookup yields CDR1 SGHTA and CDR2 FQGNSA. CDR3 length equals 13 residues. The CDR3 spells CASSLDSPYGYTF. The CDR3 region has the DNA TGTGCCAGCAGCTTAGACAGTCCCTATGGCTACACCTTC.

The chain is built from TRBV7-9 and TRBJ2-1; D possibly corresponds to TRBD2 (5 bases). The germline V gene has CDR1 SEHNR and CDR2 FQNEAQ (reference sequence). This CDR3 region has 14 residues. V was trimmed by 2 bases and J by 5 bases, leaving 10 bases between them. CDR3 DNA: TGTGCCAGCAGCTTAAGGTGGGAGCACAATGAGCAGTTCTTC. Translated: CASSLRWEHNEQFF.

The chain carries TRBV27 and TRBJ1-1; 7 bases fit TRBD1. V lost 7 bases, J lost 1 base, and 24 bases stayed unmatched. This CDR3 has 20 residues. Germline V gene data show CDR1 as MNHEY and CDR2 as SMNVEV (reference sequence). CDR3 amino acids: CASTRRQGAALPAANTEAFF. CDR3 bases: TGTGCCAGCACTCGCCGACAGGGTGCGGCTCTACCTGCCGCGAACACTGAAGCTTTCTTT.

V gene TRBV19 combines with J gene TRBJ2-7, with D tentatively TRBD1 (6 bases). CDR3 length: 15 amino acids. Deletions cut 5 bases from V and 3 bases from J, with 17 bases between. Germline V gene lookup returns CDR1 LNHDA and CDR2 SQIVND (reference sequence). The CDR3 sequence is CASSYAGQILYEQYF. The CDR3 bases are TGTGCCAGTAGTTACGCCGGACAGATTCTCTACGAGCAGTACTTC.